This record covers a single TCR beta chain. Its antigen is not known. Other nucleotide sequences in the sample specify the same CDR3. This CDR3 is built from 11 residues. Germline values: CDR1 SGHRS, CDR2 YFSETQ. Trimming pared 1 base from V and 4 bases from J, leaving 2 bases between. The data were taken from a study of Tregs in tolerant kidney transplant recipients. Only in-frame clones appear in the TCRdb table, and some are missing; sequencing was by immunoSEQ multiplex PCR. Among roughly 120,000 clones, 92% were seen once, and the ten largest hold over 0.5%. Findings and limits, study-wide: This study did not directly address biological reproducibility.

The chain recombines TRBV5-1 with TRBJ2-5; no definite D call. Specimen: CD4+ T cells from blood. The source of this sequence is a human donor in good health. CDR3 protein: CASSLRETQYF. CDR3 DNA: TGCGCCAGCAGCTTGAGAGAGACCCAGTACTTC.